The present T cell receptor beta chain was sequenced within a study of cytomegalovirus exposure and HLA in healthy donors. The PCR ran on 60 Vbeta and 13 Jbeta primers. Only in-frame clones appear in the TCRdb table, and some are missing; sequencing was by immunoSEQ multiplex PCR. The table lists around 200,000 clones, almost 80% of them singletons. This clone was detected once. The CDR3 runs to 17 residues. The ends lost 7 bases at V and 1 base at J; junction bases unmatched: 13. CDR1 is SNHLY and CDR2 is FYNNEI in the germline V gene. The V and J genes are TRBV2 and TRBJ2-1; TRBD1 matches 7 bases. This TCR derives from a man aged 18 to 35 in good health and CMV-seronegative. Input material: PBMCs. The CDR3 coding sequence is TGTGCCAGCAATCCCCCAGGAAGGGACAGATCCTACAATGAGCAGTTCTTC. Its protein is CASNPPGRDRSYNEQFF.